This is a list of T cell receptor beta chains from one sample in a study of blood T cell repertoires in COVID-19. The method was immunoSEQ multiplex PCR; TCRdb's version includes in-frame clones alone and lacks a portion of them. The data hold about 200,000 clones, with approximately 89% observed a single time. The sample comprised PBMCs or T cells enriched from blood (not recorded which). The receptor source for this set is a woman in her 30s with acute COVID-19. CDR3s include the opening cysteine and the closing phenylalanine or tryptophan. A D gene is named only where the DNA matches it firmly. Clone sizes are given selectively: once, few, many, or a class where the clone is expanded.

clone_size d_call j_call v_call cdr3_nt cdr3_aa
. TRBD1 TRBJ2-7 TRBV12-5 TGTGCTAGTGGTTTGGCCCGGGACAGAACTTACGAGCAGTACTTC CASGLARDRTYEQYF
. TRBD2 TRBJ2-3 TRBV4-2 TGTGCCAGCAGCTCTAGCGGGGGGGCCCCCAGCACAGATACGCAGTATTTT CASSSSGGAPSTDTQYF
once . TRBJ2-7 TRBV28 TGTGCCAGCAGTACAACGACAGGACCAAGCTCCTACGAGCAGTACTTC CASSTTTGPSSYEQYF
. TRBD1 TRBJ1-2 TRBV7-6 TGTGCCAGCAGCTCAGGAGACAGGGGTGCTTATGGCTACACCTTC CASSSGDRGAYGYTF
. . TRBJ2-4 TRBV13 TGTGCCAGCAGCGCCACGGGAGTCAAAAACATTCAGTACTTC CASSATGVKNIQYF
. . TRBJ1-1 TRBV14 TGTGCCAGCAGCCAAGATGGCGGGTGGAACACTGAAGCTTTCTTT CASSQDGGWNTEAFF
. . TRBJ2-1 TRBV5-1 TGCGCCAGCAGCTTCTTAGAAAATGAGCAGTTCTTC CASSFLENEQFF
. TRBD1 TRBJ1-1 TRBV18 TGTGCCAGCTCACGGTCAACAGGGGCGGACACTGAAGCTTTCTTT CASSRSTGADTEAFF
. . TRBJ1-1 TRBV2 TGTGCCAGCAGGGGGGGAGGGAGAGAAGCTTTCTTT CASRGGGREAFF
. TRBD1 TRBJ1-1 TRBV27 TGTGCCAGCAGTTTTAGCGGACAGGGGATAACTGAAGCTTTCTTT CASSFSGQGITEAFF
. . TRBJ2-3 TRBV5-1 TGCGCCAGCAGCTTGGGCTCCAACTCTCTCACAGATACGCAGTATTTT CASSLGSNSLTDTQYF
. . TRBJ2-1 TRBV2 TGTGCCAGCAGCCCGAGGGACATGTTTTACAATGAGCAGTTCTTC CASSPRDMFYNEQFF
. . TRBJ1-2 TRBV14 TGTGCCAGCAGCCAAGACACAGGGTCTAACTATGGCTACACCTTC CASSQDTGSNYGYTF
. . TRBJ1-1 TRBV6-5 TGTGCCAGCAGTTACCTCCGAGGCACTGAAGCTTTCTTT CASSYLRGTEAFF
. . TRBJ1-6 TRBV5-4 TGTGCCAGCAGCTTGGGAGGGTATAATTCACCCCTCCACTTT CASSLGGYNSPLHF
once . TRBJ1-6 TRBV19 TGTGCCAGTAAGACTTCCGGGACTTGGGATTCACCCCTCCACTTT CASKTSGTWDSPLHF
. . TRBJ2-5 TRBV29-1 TGCAGCGGTGCTAGGGGGGGGCGGGATGAGACCCAGTACTTC CSGARGGRDETQYF
. TRBD1 TRBJ1-2 TRBV7-9 TGTGCCAGCAGCTTAGTGGTGACAGGGGCCCTTAGAGATGGCTACACCTTC CASSLVVTGALRDGYTF
. . TRBJ2-3 TRBV5-1 TGCGCCAGCAGCCCGGGACACACAGATACGCAGTATTTT CASSPGHTDTQYF
few TRBD2 TRBJ2-2 TRBV9 TGTGCCAGCAGCTTTACTAGCGGAGACTACACCGGGGAGCTGTTTTTT CASSFTSGDYTGELFF
. TRBD1 TRBJ2-7 TRBV18 TGTGCCAGCACGACAGGGAACTCCTACGAGCAGTACTTC CASTTGNSYEQYF
. . TRBJ1-4 TRBV3-1/TRBV3-2 TGTGCCAGCAGCCAAGCGGGGACTATTGATCCGAAACTGTTTTTT CASSQAGTIDPKLFF
. TRBD1 TRBJ1-2 TRBV5-1 TGCGCCAGCCAGGGGGCAGCCGTCTATGGCTACACCTTC CASQGAAVYGYTF
. . TRBJ2-1 TRBV11-3 TGTGCCAGCAGCTTAGGCTTCGGTAGCCACAATGAGCAGTTCTTC CASSLGFGSHNEQFF
. . TRBJ2-4 TRBV7-8 TGTGCCAGCAGCTCAGGAAACGCAAACATTCAGTACTTC CASSSGNANIQYF
. TRBD1 TRBJ2-3 TRBV5-4 TGTGCCAGCAGGGCTTGGGACAGGGGCTTCACAGATACGCAGTATTTT CASRAWDRGFTDTQYF
. TRBD1 TRBJ2-7 TRBV28 TGTGCCAGCACCGTGGACAGGGGACCTTCCTACGAGCAGTACTTC CASTVDRGPSYEQYF
. . TRBJ2-7 TRBV18 TGTGCCAGCTCACCGGCGGGAACAGGCGGATACGAGCAGTACTTC CASSPAGTGGYEQYF
. . TRBJ2-7 TRBV7-2 TGTGCCAGCAGCTTCGGGGGACCATACGAGCAGTACTTC CASSFGGPYEQYF
. . TRBJ1-5 TRBV10-3 TGTGCCATCAGTGTAATGGGGCTTGGCAATCAGCCCCAGCATTTT CAISVMGLGNQPQHF
. . TRBJ2-6 TRBV25-1 TGTGCCAGCAGTCCCACGGTGATGACGGGGTCTGGGGCCAACGTCCTGACTTTC CASSPTVMTGSGANVLTF
. . TRBJ2-5 TRBV4-1 TGCGCCAGCAGCCAAGATCGGGGGTACCAAGAGACCCAGTACTTC CASSQDRGYQETQYF
. TRBD2 TRBJ2-1 TRBV5-1 TGCGCCAGCAGCTTGTTGACTAGCGGAAACAATGAGCAGTTCTTC CASSLLTSGNNEQFF
. . TRBJ1-4 TRBV9 TGTGCCAGCAGCGTAGCGGGGGTTAATGAAAAACTGTTTTTT CASSVAGVNEKLFF
. . TRBJ1-3 TRBV5-1 TGCGCCAGCAGCCCTGCCGATTGGAGCTCTGGAAACACCATATATTTT CASSPADWSSGNTIYF
. . TRBJ1-1 TRBV30 TGTGCCTGGAGTTACAACAGGGTTACTGAAGCTTTCTTT CAWSYNRVTEAFF
. . TRBJ2-3 TRBV7-3 TGTGCCAGCAGCTTTGTTGTAACAGATACGCAGTATTTT CASSFVVTDTQYF
. . TRBJ2-7 TRBV24-1 TGTGCCACCAGTGGCAGGGAGGCCTACGAGCAGTACTTC CATSGREAYEQYF
. . TRBJ1-3 TRBV6-5 TGTGCCACCCCTACAGACTCTGGAAACACCATATATTTT CATPTDSGNTIYF
. . TRBJ1-6 TRBV7-2 TGTGCCAGCAGCTTAGAACAGGGAAATTCACCCCTCCACTTT CASSLEQGNSPLHF
. TRBD1 TRBJ1-2 TRBV3-1/TRBV3-2 TGTGCCAGCAGCCAAGGGACAGGGGAGGCTGGCTACACCTTC CASSQGTGEAGYTF